Below are 10 T cell receptor beta chains sequenced from a single sample in a study of blood T cell repertoires in COVID-19. Produced via immunoSEQ multiplex PCR; TCRdb's table is partial and in-frame only. The table has under 200,000 clones, under 90% seen once. The sequencing input was PBMCs or T cells enriched from blood (not recorded which). These receptors came from a woman aged 55 to 70 who had recovered from COVID-19.

This clone was detected many times. The J gene is TRBJ2-1, the V gene TRBV7-3, with a possible D match to TRBD2 (6 bases). Germline V gene sequence: CDR1 SGHTA, CDR2 FQGTGA. The ends were cut back, 0 bases at V and 5 bases at J, with 11 bases in the middle. The CDR3 is made up of 15 amino acids. The CDR3 sequence: CASSLTQAGNNEQFF. CDR3 bases: TGTGCCAGCAGCTTAACTCAGGCGGGGAACAATGAGCAGTTCTTC.

The chain uses TRBV5-1 and TRBJ1-1; 7 bases are a match to TRBD1. V lost 5 bases to trimming and J lost 1 base; unmatched junction nucleotides: 11. CDR1 is SGHRS, CDR2 YFSETQ, per germline. The CDR3 covers 16 residues. The CDR3 reads CASRLGYDRENTEAFF. CDR3 coding DNA: TGCGCCAGCAGGCTGGGTTATGACAGGGAGAACACTGAAGCTTTCTTT. The whole variable domain, filled in from reference TRBV5-1 and TRBJ1-1, reads KAGVTQTPRYLIKTRGQQVTLSCSPISGHRSVSWYQQTPGQGLQFLFEYFSETQRNKGNFPGRFSGRQFSNSRSEMNVSTLELGDSALYLCASRLGYDRENTEAFFGQGTRLTVV.

The rearrangement joins TRBV19 to TRBJ1-2, with 9 positions matching TRBD1. V lost 3 bases and J lost 5; bases outside the gene matches: 1. The CDR3 is 13 residues long. Germline CDR1 is LNHDA and CDR2 is SQIVND (reference sequence). The CDR3 DNA follows: TGTGCCAGTAGTATTGGGACAGGGTATGGCTACACCTTC. Encoded protein: CASSIGTGYGYTF.

This clone was seen only a few times. The rearrangement links TRBV15 to TRBJ2-7; 7 positions agree with TRBD2. V lost 5 bases, J lost 5 bases, and 9 bases stayed unmatched. Germline CDR1 is LNHNV and CDR2 is YYDKDF (reference sequence). This CDR3 is built from 14 residues. In DNA form, the CDR3 reads TGTGCCACCAGCTCAGGACTAGTGGGCGACGAGCAGTACTTC. Its translation is CATSSGLVGDEQYF.

The V and J genes are TRBV5-4 and TRBJ2-2, with 7 bases identical to TRBD2. From germline, CDR1 is SGHNT and CDR2 YYREEE (reference sequence). The CDR3 has 15 residues. With V trimmed by 4 bases and J by 2 bases, 5 bases remained unmatched. CDR3 sequence: CASSRSGLNTGELFF. As DNA, the CDR3 is TGTGCCAGCAGCCGTAGCGGGCTTAACACCGGGGAGCTGTTTTTT.

The V and J genes are TRBV9 and TRBJ1-3; D unresolved. V lost 3 bases to trimming and J lost 4 bases, with 11 bases between them. The CDR3 has 14 residues. CDR1 is SGDLS and CDR2 is YYNGEE in the germline V gene. The CDR3 nucleotides read TGTGCCAGCAGCGCCAGTAATTCCGGAAACACCATATATTTT. This sequence encodes CASSASNSGNTIYF.

The rearrangement uses TRBV6-6 and TRBJ2-4, with 12 nucleotides matching TRBD1. This CDR3 spans 16 amino acids. Losses at the gene ends were 8 bases for V and 6 bases for J; bases not matched to a gene: 11. Germline lookup yields CDR1 MNHNY and CDR2 SVGAGI (reference sequence). CDR3 sequence reads: CASGSGDRGQGNIQYF. The CDR3 coding sequence is TGTGCCAGCGGGTCGGGGGACAGGGGGCAGGGAAACATTCAGTACTTC.

This rearrangement joins TRBV29-1 to TRBJ1-1; possibly TRBD1 for D (5 bases). The V end lost 7 bases, the J end lost 2 bases, and 11 bases lay between the germline ends. The germline gives CDR1 SQVTM, CDR2 ANQGSEA. This CDR3 region has 12 residues. The CDR3 sequence: CSARQGNTEAFF. CDR3 nucleotide sequence: TGCAGCGCCCGGCAGGGAAACACTGAAGCTTTCTTT.

The chain combines TRBV13 with TRBJ1-1, with 8 bases fitting TRBD1. Germline values: CDR1 PRHDT, CDR2 FYEKMQ (reference sequence). V lost 8 bases and J lost 1; bases outside the gene matches: 0. This CDR3 has 12 amino acids. The CDR3 DNA sequence: TGTGCCAGCGGACAGGGGAACACTGAAGCTTTCTTT. Translated, it gives CASGQGNTEAFF.

This rearrangement joins TRBV9 to TRBJ2-3; 16 bases match TRBD2. V lost 3 bases, J lost 4 bases, and 5 bases stayed unmatched. CDR1 and CDR2 (germline): SGDLS, YYNGEE. The CDR3 sequence is 17 residues long. For the CDR3, the DNA is TGTGCCAGCAGCGGAACGGGACTAGCGGGGGGGGCAGATACGCAGTATTTT. This codes for CASSGTGLAGGADTQYF.